The 2 T cell receptor beta chains in this list originate from one sample, sequenced in a study of human T cells and chemical hapten exposure. One entry per CDR3 protein results from TCRdb running MiXCR on the RACE reads. The table includes 50,000 to 65,000 distinct CDR3 sequences, 9.9% detected once. Stated time point: patch test 3, about 24 weeks after DPC sensitization. The treatment denotes: therapeutic diphenylcyclopropenone sensitization with weekly scalp DPC. Sequencing used whole blood, obtained in connection with sensitization to the hapten diphenylcyclopropenone (DPC). All receptors come from a woman aged 40 to 50 with alopecia areata. Some clones in this sample may be carry-over from other donors' samples.

This clonotype was counted many times. The genes are TRBV5-6 and TRBJ2-3; tentatively, D is TRBD1 (6 bases). The CDR3 totals 14 residues. Germline V gene sequence: CDR1 SGHDT, CDR2 YYEEEE. V dropped 7 bases and J dropped 2 bases, with 14 bases sitting between them. The CDR3 nucleotides read TGTGCCAGCGGAGTTGACAGGATCACAGATACGCAGTATTTT. It yields the protein CASGVDRITDTQYF.

This clonotype occurred many times. This chain joins TRBV6-2 or TRBV6-3 and TRBJ1-6; 7 positions agree with TRBD1. V gave up 5 bases and J gave up 7 bases; unmatched junction bases: 2. Germline-derived CDR1 and CDR2 are MNHEY and SVGEGT. The length of the CDR3 is 13 residues. The CDR3 region is CASSGTENSPLHF. CDR3 bases: TGTGCCAGCAGTGGGACAGAAAATTCACCCCTCCACTTT.